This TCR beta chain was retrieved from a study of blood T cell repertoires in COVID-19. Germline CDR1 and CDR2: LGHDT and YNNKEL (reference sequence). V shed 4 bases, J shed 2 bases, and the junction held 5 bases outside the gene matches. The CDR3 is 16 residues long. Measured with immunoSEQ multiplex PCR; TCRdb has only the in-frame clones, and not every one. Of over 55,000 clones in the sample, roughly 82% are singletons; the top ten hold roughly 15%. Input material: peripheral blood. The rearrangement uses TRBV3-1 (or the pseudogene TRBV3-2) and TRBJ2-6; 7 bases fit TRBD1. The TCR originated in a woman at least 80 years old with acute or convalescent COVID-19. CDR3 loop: CASSRIQGTGANVLTF. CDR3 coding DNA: TGTGCCAGCAGCCGCATACAGGGGACTGGGGCCAACGTCCTGACTTTC.